The 18 T cell receptor beta chains in this list originate from one sample, sequenced in a study of response to subunit inactivated influenza vaccine. TCRdb analysed the RT-PCR reads with MiXCR anew, one entry per CDR3 protein. Of roughly 790,000 distinct CDR3 sequences in the sample, around 21% were seen once. The material sequenced was PBMCs from blood, taken 5 to 6 days after vaccination. Receptors were obtained from a man in his fifties or sixties who received an inactivated influenza vaccine.

This clonotype turned up a few times. The chain is built from TRBV11-2 and TRBJ2-5; no clear D gene. The V gene lost 0 bases and the J gene lost 5 bases, with 13 bases spanning the gap. This CDR3 is built from 15 residues. Per germline, CDR1 SGHAT and CDR2 FQNNGV. This chain's CDR3 is CASSLEIAGWETQYF. DNA for the CDR3: TGTGCCAGCAGCTTAGAAATCGCAGGCTGGGAGACCCAGTACTTC. The full variable domain, completed using reference TRBV11-2 and TRBJ2-5, is EAGVAQSPRYKIIEKRQSVAFWCNPISGHATLYWYQQILGQGPKLLIQFQNNGVVDDSQLPKDRFSAERLKGVDSTLKIQPAKLEDSAVYLCASSLEIAGWETQYFGPGTRLLVL.

This clonotype was counted a few times. V and J are TRBV7-8 and TRBJ1-6, with 7 bases lining up with TRBD1. The V gene's germline CDR1 is SGHVS and CDR2 FQNEAQ. CDR3 size: 15 residues. V was pared by 5 bases and J by 6 bases, with 7 bases of the junction left unmatched. In DNA form, the CDR3 reads TGTGCCAGCAGCCTAGGGACAGTTATTAATTCACCCCTCCACTTT. Amino acids: CASSLGTVINSPLHF.

The CDR3 DNA follows: TGTGCCACCAGTGATACAGTACGACAGTTCTTC. Protein product: CATSDTVRQFF. The chain recombines TRBV24-1 with TRBJ2-1; the D is unclear. The V gene's germline CDR1 is KGHDR and CDR2 SFDVKD. The CDR3 runs to 11 residues. V was clipped by 3 bases and J by 13 bases, with 9 bases between them.

The chain couples TRBV12-3 or TRBV12-4 to TRBJ2-5, with D possibly TRBD2 on 5 matching bases. The CDR3 totals 13 residues. Trimming stripped 6 bases from V and 3 bases from J, with 11 bases between. The CDR3 region has the DNA TGTGCCAGCAGGGGTCCGGGAAAAGAGACCCAGTACTTC. Residues: CASRGPGKETQYF.

The rearrangement links TRBV20-1 to TRBJ2-2, with D perhaps given as TRBD1 or TRBD2 (6 bases each). The CDR3 length is 12 residues. The V end was cut by 4 bases, the J end by 5 bases, with 8 bases between. Germline V gene lookup returns CDR1 DFQATT and CDR2 SNEGSKA (reference sequence). This CDR3 reads CSAIGGTGELFF. For the CDR3, the DNA is TGCAGTGCTATAGGGGGGACCGGGGAGCTGTTTTTT.

The gene calls are TRBV5-1 and TRBJ2-3; D might be TRBD1 (6 bases). V gave up 0 bases and J gave up 4 bases, with 12 bases separating them. This CDR3 contains 15 residues. The germline gives CDR1 SGHRS, CDR2 YFSETQ. CDR3 bases: TGCGCCAGCAGCTTGGCCGGGTCAGGGGCAGATACGCAGTATTTT. This encodes CASSLAGSGADTQYF.

The rearrangement joins TRBV19 to TRBJ2-1; 9 bases map to TRBD2. CDR1 is LNHDA, CDR2 SQIVND, per germline (reference sequence). The CDR3 has 17 amino acids. Unmatched junction bases numbered 14, after V lost 4 bases and J lost 7 bases. CDR3 bases: TGTGCCAGTAGTAACCGTACTCTAGCGGGATGGGGGAATGAGCAGTTCTTC. It is translated as CASSNRTLAGWGNEQFF.

This clonotype was found a few times. This chain joins TRBV27 and TRBJ1-2, with D possibly being TRBD1 (5 bases). Germline V gene data show CDR1 as MNHEY and CDR2 as SMNVEV (reference sequence). This CDR3 is 13 amino acids long. Trimming shortened V by 3 bases and J by 8 bases, and 13 bases separated the two germline ends. The CDR3 nucleotides are TGTGCCAGCAGTTTGAGGCAGGGAAAGGGCTACACCTTC. It specifies CASSLRQGKGYTF.

The rearrangement joins TRBV7-3 to TRBJ2-1; 10 bases map to TRBD1. Per germline, CDR1 SGHTA and CDR2 FQGTGA. J lost 3 bases, V lost 6 bases, and 5 bases had no gene match. The CDR3 consists of 15 residues. The CDR3 reads CASRAGQGNYNEQFF. For the CDR3, the DNA is TGTGCCAGCAGGGCGGGACAGGGGAACTACAATGAGCAGTTCTTC.

V gene TRBV15 combines with J gene TRBJ2-1, with D tentatively TRBD1 or TRBD2 (6 bases each). Trimming left V 4 bases short and J 0 bases short, with 10 bases between. Germline CDR1 and CDR2: LNHNV and YYDKDF (reference sequence). This CDR3 has 15 amino acids. CDR3 DNA: TGTGCCACCAGCACCGGGGGCGCCTCCTACAATGAGCAGTTCTTC. Translating it yields CATSTGGASYNEQFF.

The chain has TRBV19 and TRBJ2-5; tentatively, D is TRBD1 (7 bases). The V gene's germline CDR1 is LNHDA and CDR2 SQIVND (reference sequence). This CDR3 has 13 amino acids. Trimming took off 8 bases at V and 4 bases at J, with 14 bases between the two ends. The CDR3, as DNA: TGTGCCAGTGCAGGGGGGCGGATAGAGACCCAGTACTTC. The encoded protein is CASAGGRIETQYF.

This clonotype turned up a few times. This chain connects TRBV7-2 to TRBJ2-3; D possibly matches TRBD1 or TRBD2 (5 bases each). The germline V gene has CDR1 SGHTA and CDR2 FQGNSA. This CDR3 region has 16 residues. Trimming left V 1 base short and J 6 bases short, with 17 bases between. The CDR3 loop reads CASSLVSRGPLDTQYF. CDR3 sequence (DNA): TGTGCCAGCAGCTTAGTCTCTCGGGGCCCTTTGGATACGCAGTATTTT. The variable domain in full, with the rest retrieved from reference TRBV7-2 and TRBJ2-3, is GAGVSQSPSNKVTEKGKDVELRCDPISGHTALYWYRQSLGQGLEFLIYFQGNSAPDKSGLPSDRFSAERTGGSVSTLTIQRTQQEDSAVYLCASSLVSRGPLDTQYFGPGTRLTVL.

This clonotype turned up a few times. This chain uses TRBV4-3 with TRBJ2-1; 10 bases are shared with TRBD2. This CDR3 contains 17 residues. After removal of 0 bases from V and 6 bases from J, the junction contained 8 bases not matched to a gene. Germline CDR1 reads LGHNA; CDR2 reads YSLEER. The CDR3 region has the DNA TGCGCCAGCAGCCAAGAGAACTGGCTAGCGGGAGCCAATGAGCAGTTCTTC. Translation: CASSQENWLAGANEQFF.

V gene TRBV19 combines with J gene TRBJ2-7, with D tentatively TRBD1 (6 bases). With 5 bases removed from V and 0 bases from J, the gap between germline ends came to 14 bases. The CDR3 loop spans 15 amino acids. In germline, CDR1 is LNHDA, CDR2 SQIVND (reference sequence). CDR3 residues: CASSVQTGHSYEQYF. In DNA form, the CDR3 reads TGTGCCAGTAGTGTTCAGACAGGACACTCCTACGAGCAGTACTTC.

The V gene is TRBV5-1, the J gene TRBJ2-2; the D gene is possibly TRBD1 (6 bases). CDR1 is SGHRS and CDR2 is YFSETQ in the germline V gene. Trimming left V 4 bases short and J 1 base short, with 17 bases between. This CDR3 is 17 amino acids long. The CDR3 coding sequence is TGCGCCAGCAGCCCCTATGCAGGGGCGGGGAACACCGGGGAGCTGTTTTTT. This translates into CASSPYAGAGNTGELFF. The variable domain in full, completed from reference TRBV5-1 and TRBJ2-2, reads KAGVTQTPRYLIKTRGQQVTLSCSPISGHRSVSWYQQTPGQGLQFLFEYFSETQRNKGNFPGRFSGRQFSNSRSEMNVSTLELGDSALYLCASSPYAGAGNTGELFFGEGSRLTVL.

The chain is built from TRBV24-1 and TRBJ2-1; D is possibly TRBD1 or TRBD2 (5 bases each). Germline V gene lookup returns CDR1 KGHDR and CDR2 SFDVKD. V dropped 3 bases and J dropped 2 bases, with 13 bases sitting between them. This CDR3 is built from 16 residues. DNA for the CDR3: TGTGCCACCAGTGATACGAGACCGGGACCCTACAATGAGCAGTTCTTC. Translation: CATSDTRPGPYNEQFF.

The chain carries TRBV7-9 and TRBJ2-1; TRBD2 agrees at 7 bases. Germline CDR1 reads SEHNR; CDR2 reads FQNEAQ (reference sequence). The CDR3 runs to 16 residues. The V gene end was trimmed by 5 bases and the J gene end by 5 bases; junction bases not matched to a gene: 12. Here the CDR3 reads CASSGGAASGDNEQFF. The CDR3 DNA is TGTGCCAGCAGCGGCGGCGCGGCTAGCGGTGACAATGAGCAGTTCTTC.

The chain combines TRBV15 with TRBJ1-5; 9 bases align to TRBD1. The CDR3 runs 16 residues. The V gene's germline CDR1 is LNHNV and CDR2 YYDKDF (reference sequence). V trimming: 2 bases; J trimming: 2 bases; junction bases outside the gene matches: 4. CDR3: CATSRIRQGGNQPQHF. As DNA, the CDR3 is TGTGCCACCAGCAGAATACGACAGGGGGGCAATCAGCCCCAGCATTTT.